Below are 20 T cell receptor beta chains sequenced from a single sample in a study of T cells after yellow fever vaccination. TCRdb re-called the 5' RACE reads with MiXCR, one entry per CDR3 protein. The sample consists of about 510,000 distinct CDR3 sequences, roughly a fifth of them appearing once. The source was PBMCs, collected 20 to 25 days after the first yellow fever vaccination. The receptors were sampled from a man between 18 and 29 years old who received the YFV17D yellow fever vaccine.

This chain joins TRBV6-2 or TRBV6-3 and TRBJ2-5; D might be TRBD1 or TRBD2, each matching 6 bases. The CDR3 covers 17 residues. Germline V gene sequence: CDR1 MNHEY, CDR2 SVGEGT. The germline V and J ends were trimmed by 0 bases and 5 bases, with 19 bases remaining between them. The CDR3 is CASSYSTSLAQGETQYF. In DNA, the CDR3 is TGTGCCAGCAGTTACTCGACCTCCCTAGCGCAGGGGGAGACCCAGTACTTC.

The chain links TRBV29-1 to TRBJ1-2; no clear D. The V end was cut by 2 bases, the J end by 2 bases, with 6 bases between. Germline V lookup: CDR1 SQVTM, CDR2 ANQGSEA. The CDR3 extends over 12 amino acids. The CDR3 loop is CSVEQANYGYTF. CDR3 coding DNA: TGCAGCGTTGAACAGGCGAACTATGGCTACACCTTC.

There are a few counts of this clonotype. The rearrangement links TRBV6-1 to TRBJ1-5, with TRBD1 identical over 11 bases. Germline V gives CDR1 MNHNS, CDR2 SASEGT. The junction had 2 bases not matched to a gene; V was cut back by 5 bases and J by 5 bases. The CDR3 extends over 14 amino acids. The CDR3 bases are TGTGCCAGCAGTAGGACAGGGGGCGATCAGCCCCAGCATTTT. Residues: CASSRTGGDQPQHF.

The CDR3 sequence is CASSYGTSGGGETQYF. CDR3 in DNA: TGTGCCAGCAGTTACGGGACTAGCGGGGGTGGGGAGACCCAGTACTTC. V and J are TRBV6-5 and TRBJ2-5, with 14 nucleotides matching TRBD2. Germline CDR1 is MNHEY and CDR2 is SVGAGI. The CDR3 sequence is 16 residues long. V shed 2 bases and J 5 bases; nucleotides not matched to a gene: 4.

A few counts support this clonotype. The chain has TRBV2 and TRBJ2-6; D ambiguous. Per the germline V gene, CDR1 is SNHLY and CDR2 is FYNNEI. V dropped 4 bases and J dropped 0 bases, with 7 bases sitting between them. The CDR3 is 15 amino acids. The CDR3 bases are TGTGCCAGCAGTGCCAGGACCTCTGGGGCCAACGTCCTGACTTTC. Amino acids: CASSARTSGANVLTF.

The V and J genes are TRBV12-3 or TRBV12-4 and TRBJ1-5; maybe TRBD1 (6 bases). V was shortened by 6 bases and J by 5 bases, with 11 bases between the two germline ends. This CDR3 spans 13 amino acids. The CDR3 loop is CASRPGGHQPQHF. The CDR3 DNA is TGTGCCAGCAGGCCGGGGGGCCATCAGCCCCAGCATTTT.

The V gene is TRBV19, the J gene TRBJ2-1; 8 bases map to TRBD2. The germline CDR1 and CDR2 sequences are LNHDA and SQIVND (reference sequence). Losses at the gene ends were 3 bases for V and 2 bases for J; bases not matched to a gene: 6. The CDR3 covers 16 residues. This chain's CDR3 is CASSILRGAAYNEQFF. The CDR3 DNA sequence: TGTGCCAGTAGTATCCTGCGGGGGGCCGCCTACAATGAGCAGTTCTTC.

This rearrangement joins TRBV4-1 to TRBJ2-2, with D possibly being TRBD1 or TRBD2 (7 bases each). Looked up from germline, CDR1 is MGHRA and CDR2 is YSYEKL. CDR3 length equals 18 residues. The V and J ends lost 0 bases and 0 bases respectively, with 14 bases between them. CDR3 protein: CASSQEGGDRSNTGELFF. The CDR3 DNA is TGCGCCAGCAGCCAAGAGGGGGGGGACAGATCGAACACCGGGGAGCTGTTTTTT.

A few counts support this clonotype. The chain joins TRBV20-1 to TRBJ1-1; possible D gene TRBD1, 6 bases. Germline values: CDR1 DFQATT, CDR2 SNEGSKA (reference sequence). Trimming took off 3 bases at V and 1 base at J, with 9 bases between the two ends. This CDR3 has 13 amino acids. CDR3 residues: CSASKGGNTEAFF. In DNA form, the CDR3 reads TGCAGTGCTAGTAAAGGGGGGAACACTGAAGCTTTCTTT.

This clonotype was recorded a few times. The rearrangement joins TRBV9 to TRBJ1-2; D is possibly TRBD1 (6 bases). Trimming took off 0 bases at V and 2 bases at J, with 11 bases between the two ends. Germline CDR1 and CDR2: SGDLS and YYNGEE. This CDR3 region has 15 residues. CDR3 region: CASSVGGAQNYGYTF. CDR3 coding DNA: TGTGCCAGCAGCGTAGGGGGGGCCCAAAACTATGGCTACACCTTC.

Here the CDR3 DNA reads TGTGCCAGCAGGAGGGATGGCTACACCTTC. Translating it yields CASRRDGYTF. The chain has TRBV12-3 or TRBV12-4 and TRBJ1-2; D is ambiguous. There are 10 residues in the CDR3. Trimming removed 6 bases at V and 6 bases at J, with 5 bases between.

The chain has TRBV6-5 and TRBJ1-3; D is possibly TRBD1 (6 bases). From germline, CDR1 is MNHEY and CDR2 SVGAGI. Trimming took off 2 bases at V and 2 bases at J, with 10 bases between the two ends. This CDR3 contains 15 residues. The DNA of the CDR3 is TGTGCCAGCAGTTACACAGGGTCGGCTGGAAACACCATATATTTT. Its protein is CASSYTGSAGNTIYF.

This clonotype was counted a few times. V and J are TRBV21-1 and TRBJ2-7. TRBV21-1 is a pseudogene locus. The CDR3 has 15 residues. The CDR3 is CASSKDVRQTYEQYV. The CDR3 bases are TGTGCCAGCAGCAAAGATGTCAGGCAAACCTACGAGCAGTACGTC.

This clonotype occurred a few times. The J gene is TRBJ1-1, the V gene TRBV5-1, with 8 bases fitting TRBD1. The V segment lost 4 bases and the J segment 8 bases; nucleotides outside the gene matches: 13. Per germline, CDR1 SGHRS and CDR2 YFSETQ. The CDR3 is 15 amino acids. CDR3 in amino acids: CASSPDDRGYAEAFF. CDR3 DNA: TGCGCCAGCAGCCCCGACGACAGGGGCTATGCAGAAGCTTTCTTT.

This clonotype appeared a few times. V and J are TRBV6-1 and TRBJ1-1; 9 nucleotides agree with TRBD1. With 2 bases clipped from V and 3 bases from J, the junction kept 4 bases outside the gene matches. Germline CDR1 reads MNHNS; CDR2 reads SASEGT. The length of the CDR3 is 15 residues. CDR3 residues: CASSEQTGGYTEAFF. DNA for the CDR3: TGTGCCAGCAGTGAACAAACAGGGGGCTACACTGAAGCTTTCTTT.

This clonotype is a singleton in its sample. This chain uses TRBV7-9 with TRBJ2-6; D uncertain. The ends were cut back, 3 bases at V and 1 base at J, with 10 bases in the middle. This CDR3 contains 16 residues. The germline gives CDR1 SEHNR, CDR2 FQNEAQ (reference sequence). The CDR3 is CASSLIVGSGANVLTF. Here the CDR3 DNA reads TGTGCCAGCAGCTTGATCGTGGGTTCTGGGGCCAACGTCCTGACTTTC.

The sample holds a few counts of this clonotype. The chain links TRBV28 to TRBJ1-5, with D unresolved. CDR1 and CDR2 from the germline V gene are MDHEN and SYDVKM. V was pared by 6 bases and J by 4 bases, with 7 bases between. The CDR3 extends over 12 amino acids. CDR3 region: CASRSLNQPQHF. The DNA of the CDR3 is TGTGCCAGCAGGAGCCTTAATCAGCCCCAGCATTTT.

This clonotype was observed a few times. The chain joins TRBV7-3 to TRBJ2-7; D call uncertain. The CDR3 runs to 14 residues. From germline, CDR1 is SGHTA and CDR2 FQGTGA. V was pared by 2 bases and J by 0 bases, with 8 bases between. The CDR3 sequence is CASSLGPASYEQYF. The CDR3 region has the DNA TGTGCCAGCAGCTTAGGGCCGGCCTCCTACGAGCAGTACTTC.

The V call is TRBV7-9, the J call TRBJ1-3, with D possibly being TRBD1 (5 bases). This CDR3 comprises 15 residues. Germline V lookup: CDR1 SEHNR, CDR2 FQNEAQ (reference sequence). Trimming removed 0 bases from V and 4 bases from J, with 10 bases in between. The CDR3 region has the DNA TGTGCCAGCAGCTTAGCCCCAGGGTCCGGAAACACCATATATTTT. The encoded protein is CASSLAPGSGNTIYF.

This clonotype was recorded at least ten times. The CDR3 loop reads CASSLAQGASRETQYF. The CDR3 DNA follows: TGTGCCAGCAGCTTGGCCCAGGGGGCGTCAAGGGAGACCCAGTACTTC. This chain uses TRBV5-4 with TRBJ2-5; TRBD1 agrees at 8 bases. The CDR3 loop spans 16 amino acids. Trimming at V came to 0 bases and at J to 5 bases, leaving 9 bases not matched to a gene. CDR1 is SGHNT and CDR2 is YYREEE in the germline V gene (reference sequence). The full variable domain, rest sourced from reference TRBV5-4 and TRBJ2-5, is ETGVTQSPTHLIKTRGQQVTLRCSSQSGHNTVSWYQQALGQGPQFIFQYYREEENGRGNFPPRFSGLQFPNYSSELNVNALELDDSALYLCASSLAQGASRETQYFGPGTRLLVL.